Following are 6 T cell receptor beta chains from one sample sequenced in a study of T cell responses to AZD1222 COVID-19 vaccine. The repertoire was sequenced with immunoSEQ multiplex PCR; TCRdb's copy has only in-frame clones and lacks some. The sample yields about 82,000 clones, around 90% seen once. The sample here was peripheral blood, taken 28 days after the second AZD1222 dose. The receptor set was obtained from an adult who received the AZD1222 COVID-19 vaccine.

V is TRBV5-4 and J is TRBJ1-3; 8 bases map to TRBD1. V lost 4 bases and J lost 3; bases outside the gene matches: 12. This CDR3 comprises 17 residues. Germline V lookup: CDR1 SGHNT, CDR2 YYREEE (reference sequence). The CDR3 nucleotides are TGTGCCAGCAGCAAGGGGGGTGGACAGGGCCTTGGAAACACCATATATTTT. Its protein product is CASSKGGGQGLGNTIYF.

This clone appeared once. The chain employs TRBV7-2 and TRBJ2-6; D is ambiguous. CDR1 is SGHTA and CDR2 is FQGNSA in the germline V gene. The V and J ends lost 0 bases and 0 bases respectively, with 0 bases between them. The CDR3 has 14 amino acids. The DNA for the CDR3 is TGTGCCAGCAGCTTAGCCTCTGGGGCCAACGTCCTGACTTTC. Translation gives CASSLASGANVLTF.

This clone has a single count. The rearrangement joins TRBV7-6 to TRBJ2-3; D unresolved. CDR3 length equals 17 residues. Germline V gives CDR1 SGHVS, CDR2 FNYEAQ. V lost 1 base and J 0 bases, leaving 14 bases between the germline ends. CDR3 amino acids: CASSLGNGGTSTDTQYF. The CDR3 coding sequence is TGTGCCAGCAGCTTAGGTAACGGTGGCACTAGCACAGATACGCAGTATTTT.

V usage is TRBV12-3 or TRBV12-4 and J usage is TRBJ1-2; perhaps TRBD1 as D (6 bases). The ends were cut back, 2 bases at V and 8 bases at J, with 9 bases in the middle. The CDR3 loop spans 12 amino acids. The CDR3 reads CASSLSRGGYTF. The CDR3 DNA follows: TGTGCCAGCAGTTTAAGCAGGGGCGGCTACACCTTC.

This sequence joins TRBV6-5 and TRBJ1-1; D uncertain. Trimming took off 0 bases at V and 0 bases at J, with 8 bases between the two ends. Germline V lookup: CDR1 MNHEY, CDR2 SVGAGI. This CDR3 is 15 amino acids long. The CDR3 nucleotides are TGTGCCAGCAGTTACTCAGGACTCGTGAACACTGAAGCTTTCTTT. Protein: CASSYSGLVNTEAFF.

This chain links TRBV7-2 with TRBJ2-1; D ambiguous. CDR3 size: 12 residues. The V gene lost 5 bases and the J gene lost 7 bases, with 9 bases spanning the gap. CDR1 and CDR2 from the germline V gene are SGHTA and FQGNSA. CDR3 amino acids: CASSPKGNEQFF. Here the CDR3 DNA reads TGTGCCAGCAGCCCGAAGGGTAATGAGCAGTTCTTC.